These 21 T cell receptor beta chains were all obtained from the same sample, sequenced in a study of early T cells in non-severe SARS-CoV-2 infection. TCRdb independently ran MiXCR on the 5' RACE reads; one entry per CDR3 protein. The sample lists tens of thousands of distinct CDR3 sequences, 11% to 15% occurring once. The specimen was whole blood. The receptors shown here come from an adult who was a healthcare worker with PCR-confirmed SARS-CoV-2 infection or an uninfected control (not recorded which).

At least ten counts were recorded for this clonotype. This sequence joins TRBV2 and TRBJ2-3; D possibly matches TRBD1 or TRBD2 (5 bases each). The CDR3 is 17 amino acids. The V gene lost 6 bases and the J gene lost 0 bases, with 19 bases spanning the gap. Germline V gene sequence: CDR1 SNHLY, CDR2 FYNNEI. This CDR3 reads CASRHEARGPSTDTQYF. For the CDR3, the DNA is TGTGCCAGCAGACACGAAGCACGGGGCCCTAGCACAGATACGCAGTATTTT.

V and J are TRBV20-1 and TRBJ2-6, with 9 bases that match TRBD1. The CDR3 totals 15 residues. The germline V gene has CDR1 DFQATT and CDR2 SNEGSKA (reference sequence). The CDR3 loop reads CSAQQGANGANVLTF. CDR3 nucleotides: TGCAGCGCACAACAGGGGGCTAATGGGGCCAACGTCCTGACTTTC.

This clonotype showed up just a few times. V gene TRBV6-5 combines with J gene TRBJ2-2; D gene uncertain. CDR1 and CDR2 (germline): MNHEY, SVGAGI. Trimming cost V 6 bases and J 6 bases, with 11 bases left between them. CDR3 length: 13 amino acids. This chain's CDR3 is CASSPNPSGELFF. The CDR3 coding sequence is TGTGCCAGCAGCCCGAACCCTTCCGGGGAGCTGTTTTTT.

This clonotype has just a few counts. The chain is built from TRBV6-1 and TRBJ1-2, with TRBD1 matching 7 bases. The CDR3 has 14 residues. Per germline, CDR1 MNHNS and CDR2 SASEGT. V dropped 4 bases and J dropped 2; count of bases not matched to a gene: 4. The chain's CDR3 is CASSGGDSNYGYTF. The DNA of the CDR3 is TGTGCCAGCAGTGGAGGGGACAGCAACTATGGCTACACCTTC.

The chain couples TRBV18 to TRBJ1-2; D is undetermined. Germline V lookup: CDR1 KGHSH, CDR2 LQKENI. V lost 2 bases and J lost 3, with 7 bases in between. The CDR3 spans 13 residues. The CDR3 DNA reads TGTGCCAGCTCACCATTAAGTGACTATGGCTACACCTTC. Amino acids: CASSPLSDYGYTF.

The gene calls are TRBV7-9 and TRBJ1-2, with 10 bases fitting TRBD1. V was clipped by 1 base and J by 9 bases; unmatched bases: 2. The CDR3 consists of 13 residues. From germline, CDR1 is SEHNR and CDR2 FQNEAQ (reference sequence). The CDR3 nucleotides read TGTGCCAGCAGCTTAGGGACAGGGGGAAGCTACACCTTC. Translating it yields CASSLGTGGSYTF.

The chain recombines TRBV7-9 with TRBJ2-3, with 7 nucleotides matching TRBD2. Per germline, CDR1 SEHNR and CDR2 FQNEAQ (reference sequence). The length of the CDR3 is 13 residues. With V trimmed by 4 bases and J by 3 bases, 1 base remained unmatched. CDR3 bases: TGTGCCAGCAGCTGGGGGGGGACAGATACGCAGTATTTT. Protein sequence: CASSWGGTDTQYF.

The V call is TRBV4-3, the J call TRBJ2-1; 8 bases are a match to TRBD1. The V and J ends lost 6 bases and 2 bases, in that order; junction bases with no gene match: 6. From germline, CDR1 is LGHNA and CDR2 YSLEER. The CDR3 runs to 15 residues. The CDR3 spells CASSLTGGPYNEQFF. CDR3 bases: TGCGCCAGCAGTCTCACAGGGGGACCCTACAATGAGCAGTTCTTC.

This chain joins TRBV20-1 and TRBJ2-5, with a tentative D call TRBD1 (5 bases). V lost 6 bases and J lost 3, with 11 bases in between. The CDR3 loop spans 12 amino acids. Germline V lookup: CDR1 DFQATT, CDR2 SNEGSKA (reference sequence). The CDR3 DNA is TGCAGTGCCAGGGTGGTGGAAGAGACCCAGTACTTC. Its protein is CSARVVEETQYF.

Ten or more counts support this clonotype. This chain uses TRBV5-1 with TRBJ2-2; TRBD1 aligns across 9 bases. The CDR3 contains 22 residues. V was pared by 1 base and J by 5 bases, with 24 bases of the junction left unmatched. CDR1 SGHRS and CDR2 YFSETQ come from the germline V gene. Here the CDR3 DNA reads TGCGCCAGCAGCTTGAGGTCAACAGGGGGCAGATCCGCGCCCCTAAGGACCGGGGAGCTGTTTTTT. Protein sequence: CASSLRSTGGRSAPLRTGELFF.

The chain has TRBV5-1 and TRBJ2-3; TRBD2 is a possible D gene (7 bases). This CDR3 contains 14 residues. The germline V gene encodes CDR1 SGHRS and CDR2 YFSETQ. V was trimmed by 0 bases and J by 5 bases, leaving 10 bases between them. CDR3: CASSLEGGEDTQYF. The CDR3 nucleotides are TGCGCCAGCAGCTTGGAAGGGGGGGAAGATACGCAGTATTTT. Variable domain in full (rest from reference TRBV5-1 and TRBJ2-3): KAGVTQTPRYLIKTRGQQVTLSCSPISGHRSVSWYQQTPGQGLQFLFEYFSETQRNKGNFPGRFSGRQFSNSRSEMNVSTLELGDSALYLCASSLEGGEDTQYFGPGTRLTVL.

Of note for this clonotype: The junction departs from germline at one end; a sequencing error may be responsible. The chain combines TRBV19 with TRBJ1-2, with D tentatively TRBD1 (6 bases). The CDR3 runs 12 residues. The germline V gene has CDR1 LNHDA and CDR2 SQIVND (reference sequence). Written as DNA, the CDR3 is TGTGCCAGTAGTGCCCGCCGGGACATCCTATACTTC. Its protein product is CASSARRDILYF.

The CDR3 reads CASSQQGAEWADTQYF. The CDR3 coding sequence is TGTGCCAGCAGCCAACAGGGGGCCGAGTGGGCAGATACGCAGTATTTT. The V and J genes are TRBV14 and TRBJ2-3; 8 nucleotides match TRBD1. The germline V gene has CDR1 SGHDN and CDR2 FVKESK. This CDR3 has 16 amino acids. The ends lost 2 bases at V and 4 bases at J; junction bases unmatched: 8.

This chain joins TRBV9 and TRBJ2-1, with 9 bases fitting TRBD1. After removal of 0 bases from V and 6 bases from J, the junction contained 13 bases not matched to a gene. The CDR3 consists of 18 residues. Looked up from germline, CDR1 is SGDLS and CDR2 is YYNGEE. The CDR3 DNA follows: TGTGCCAGCAGCGTAGCGGGGATTGGGGGACAGGGACTCAATGAGCAGTTCTTC. Its translation is CASSVAGIGGQGLNEQFF. Drawing the rest from reference TRBV9 and TRBJ2-1, the complete variable domain is DSGVTQTPKHLITATGQRVTLRCSPRSGDLSVYWYQQSLDQGLQFLIQYYNGEERAKGNILERFSAQQFPDLHSELNLSSLELGDSALYFCASSVAGIGGQGLNEQFFGPGTRLTVL.

Many counts were recorded for this clonotype. This chain links TRBV7-9 with TRBJ2-1; D ambiguous. There are 14 residues in the CDR3. Germline values: CDR1 SEHNR, CDR2 FQNEAQ (reference sequence). V was clipped by 5 bases and J by 0 bases, with 8 bases between them. Here the CDR3 reads CASSPGSSYNEQFF. The DNA for the CDR3 is TGTGCCAGCAGCCCTGGAAGCTCCTACAATGAGCAGTTCTTC. The variable domain in full, completed from reference TRBV7-9 and TRBJ2-1, reads DTGVSQNPRHKITKRGQNVTFRCDPISEHNRLYWYRQTLGQGPEFLTYFQNEAQLEKSRLLSDRFSAERPKGSFSTLEIQRTEQGDSAMYLCASSPGSSYNEQFFGPGTRLTVL.

The J gene is TRBJ2-7, the V gene TRBV3-1, with D possibly called TRBD1 or TRBD2 (5 bases each). Germline V lookup: CDR1 LGHDT, CDR2 YNNKEL (reference sequence). CDR3 length: 14 residues. V lost 4 bases to trimming and J lost 0 bases, with 10 bases between them. The CDR3 reads CASSLGTLSYEQYF. CDR3 nucleotide sequence: TGTGCCAGCAGCCTCGGGACCCTCTCCTACGAGCAGTACTTC.

This clonotype has more than one count but fewer than ten. V and J are TRBV4-2 and TRBJ2-1, with 11 bases aligning to TRBD2. CDR1 is LGHNA and CDR2 is YNFKEQ in the germline V gene. This CDR3 spans 19 amino acids. The J segment lost 3 bases and the V segment lost 1 base, leaving 11 bases of the junction unmatched. CDR3 nucleotide sequence: TGTGCCAGCAGCCAAGCGGCGACTAGCGGGGTAGGAGGCTACAATGAGCAGTTCTTC. Translated, it gives CASSQAATSGVGGYNEQFF.

This clonotype was observed at least ten times. This chain uses TRBV5-1 with TRBJ1-1; a possible D gene is TRBD1 (6 bases). Trimming left V 2 bases short and J 1 base short, with 9 bases between. The CDR3 length is 14 residues. CDR1 is SGHRS, CDR2 YFSETQ, per germline. Written as DNA, the CDR3 is TGCGCCAGCAGCTTACAGGGTAAGAACACTGAAGCTTTCTTT. Encoded protein: CASSLQGKNTEAFF. The variable domain in full, completed from reference TRBV5-1 and TRBJ1-1, reads KAGVTQTPRYLIKTRGQQVTLSCSPISGHRSVSWYQQTPGQGLQFLFEYFSETQRNKGNFPGRFSGRQFSNSRSEMNVSTLELGDSALYLCASSLQGKNTEAFFGQGTRLTVV.

This clonotype was observed a handful of times. V and J are TRBV5-5 and TRBJ2-5; a possible D gene is TRBD2 (5 bases). Germline loops: CDR1 SGHKS, CDR2 YYEKEE (reference sequence). V was cut by 0 bases and J by 5 bases, with 11 bases left in between. The length of the CDR3 is 14 residues. The CDR3 protein is CASSLGSPGETQYF. In nucleotides, the CDR3 is TGTGCCAGCAGCTTGGGTTCCCCGGGGGAGACCCAGTACTTC.

J is TRBJ1-2 and V is TRBV28; the D is unclear. CDR1 MDHEN and CDR2 SYDVKM come from the germline V gene. The CDR3 extends over 13 amino acids. Deletions cut 2 bases from V and 8 bases from J, with 12 bases between. CDR3: CASSLLRAEGYTF. DNA for the CDR3: TGTGCCAGCAGTTTACTTAGGGCAGAAGGCTACACCTTC.

The chain links TRBV3-1 to TRBJ2-7; D is possibly TRBD1 (5 bases). This CDR3 is built from 18 residues. V gave up 0 bases and J gave up 0 bases, with 18 bases separating them. Germline V gene sequence: CDR1 LGHDT, CDR2 YNNKEL (reference sequence). The CDR3 DNA follows: TGTGCCAGCAGCCAAGATAGGGGCGGAGTCCACCTCTCCTACGAGCAGTACTTC. Translation gives CASSQDRGGVHLSYEQYF.